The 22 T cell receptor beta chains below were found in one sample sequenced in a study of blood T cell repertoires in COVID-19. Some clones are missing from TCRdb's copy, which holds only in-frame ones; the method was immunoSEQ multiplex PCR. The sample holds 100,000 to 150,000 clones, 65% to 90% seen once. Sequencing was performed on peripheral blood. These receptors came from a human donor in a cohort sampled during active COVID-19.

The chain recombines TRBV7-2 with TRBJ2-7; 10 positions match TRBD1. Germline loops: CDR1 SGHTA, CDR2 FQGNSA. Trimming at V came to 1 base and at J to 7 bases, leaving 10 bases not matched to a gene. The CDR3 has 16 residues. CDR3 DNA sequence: TGTGCCAGCAGCTTAGGATGGGACAGGGGCTTGGAGGAGCAGTACTTC. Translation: CASSLGWDRGLEEQYF.

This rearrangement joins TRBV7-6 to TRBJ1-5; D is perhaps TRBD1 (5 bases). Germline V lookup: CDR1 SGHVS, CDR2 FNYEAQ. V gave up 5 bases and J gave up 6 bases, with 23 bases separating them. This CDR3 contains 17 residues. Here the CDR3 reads CASSQGTGPYGTQPQHF. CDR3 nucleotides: TGTGCCAGCAGCCAAGGGACTGGGCCCTACGGTACTCAGCCCCAGCATTTT.

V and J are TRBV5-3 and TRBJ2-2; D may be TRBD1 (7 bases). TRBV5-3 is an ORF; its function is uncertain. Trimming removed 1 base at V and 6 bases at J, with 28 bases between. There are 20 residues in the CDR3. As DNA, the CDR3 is TGTGCCAGAAGCTTGTCTCTTCTTGTCGCGGGACAGAGGTCATCCGGGGAGCTGTTTTTT. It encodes CARSLSLLVAGQRSSGELFF.

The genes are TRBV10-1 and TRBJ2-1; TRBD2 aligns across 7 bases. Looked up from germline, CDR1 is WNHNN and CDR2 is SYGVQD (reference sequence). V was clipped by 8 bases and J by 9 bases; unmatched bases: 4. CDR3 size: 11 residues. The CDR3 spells CASGRGIEQFF. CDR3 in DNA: TGCGCCAGCGGGAGGGGAATTGAGCAGTTCTTC.

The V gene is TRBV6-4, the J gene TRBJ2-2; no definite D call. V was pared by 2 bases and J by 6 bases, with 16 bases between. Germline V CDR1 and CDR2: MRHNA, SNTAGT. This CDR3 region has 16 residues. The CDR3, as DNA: TGTGCCAGCAGTGACACCTTCTATACAGAAGCCGGGGAGCTGTTTTTT. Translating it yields CASSDTFYTEAGELFF.

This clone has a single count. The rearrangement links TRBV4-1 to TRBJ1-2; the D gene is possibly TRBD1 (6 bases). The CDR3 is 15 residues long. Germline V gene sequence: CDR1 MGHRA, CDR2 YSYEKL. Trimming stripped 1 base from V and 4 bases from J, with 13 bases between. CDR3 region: CASSQGGARGYGYTF. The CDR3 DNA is TGCGCCAGCAGCCAAGGTGGGGCCAGGGGCTATGGCTACACCTTC.

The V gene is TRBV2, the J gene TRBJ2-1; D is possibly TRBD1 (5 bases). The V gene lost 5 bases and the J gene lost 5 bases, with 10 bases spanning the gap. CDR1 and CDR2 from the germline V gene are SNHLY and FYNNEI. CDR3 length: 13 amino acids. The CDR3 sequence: CASSSQGNNEQFF. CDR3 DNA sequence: TGTGCCAGCAGTTCCCAGGGTAACAATGAGCAGTTCTTC.

CDR3 in amino acids: CASSWARRGIYNEQFF. The CDR3, as DNA: TGTGCCAGCAGCTGGGCTAGGCGGGGGATATACAATGAGCAGTTCTTC. The rearrangement links TRBV7-2 to TRBJ2-1, with TRBD2 identical over 7 bases. The CDR3 length is 16 residues. Germline V gives CDR1 SGHTA, CDR2 FQGNSA. V lost 4 bases, J lost 4 bases, and 10 bases stayed unmatched.

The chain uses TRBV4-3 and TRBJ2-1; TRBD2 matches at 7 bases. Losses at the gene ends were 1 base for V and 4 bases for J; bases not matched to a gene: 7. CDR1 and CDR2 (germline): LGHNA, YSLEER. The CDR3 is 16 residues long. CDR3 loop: CASSQVWGGKYNEQFF. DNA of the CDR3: TGCGCCAGCAGCCAAGTCTGGGGGGGAAAGTACAATGAGCAGTTCTTC.

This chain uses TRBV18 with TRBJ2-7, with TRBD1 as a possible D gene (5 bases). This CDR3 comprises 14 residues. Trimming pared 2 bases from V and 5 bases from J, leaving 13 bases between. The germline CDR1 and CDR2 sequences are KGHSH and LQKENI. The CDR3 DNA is TGTGCCAGCTCACCAAACAGGCCCAGGGACGAGCAGTACTTC. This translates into CASSPNRPRDEQYF.

For the CDR3, the DNA is TGCGCCAGCAGTGAGTCCGCTCCAGGTCTGGTCGGTAGCACTGAAGCTTTCTTT. This codes for CASSESAPGLVGSTEAFF. The chain couples TRBV10-1 to TRBJ1-1; D remains ambiguous. Germline values: CDR1 WNHNN, CDR2 SYGVQD (reference sequence). Trimming shortened V by 0 bases and J by 4 bases, and 21 bases separated the two germline ends. The CDR3 totals 18 residues.

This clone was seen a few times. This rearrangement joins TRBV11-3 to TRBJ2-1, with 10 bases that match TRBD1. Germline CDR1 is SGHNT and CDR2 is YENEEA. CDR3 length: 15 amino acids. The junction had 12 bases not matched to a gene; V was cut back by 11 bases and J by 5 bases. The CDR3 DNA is TGTGCCTCCTCCGGGGGACAGGGGATCCACAATGAGCAGTTCTTC. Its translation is CASSGGQGIHNEQFF.

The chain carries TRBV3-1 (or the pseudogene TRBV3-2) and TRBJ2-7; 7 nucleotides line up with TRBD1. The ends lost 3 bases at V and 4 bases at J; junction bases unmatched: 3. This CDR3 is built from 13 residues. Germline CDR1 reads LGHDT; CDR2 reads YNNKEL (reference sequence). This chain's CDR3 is CASSHKTGYEQYF. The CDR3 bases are TGTGCCAGCAGCCATAAGACAGGGTACGAGCAGTACTTC.

For the CDR3, the DNA is TGTGCCAGCAGTACAGGGGCAAGCTATGGCTACACCTTC. This gives the protein CASSTGASYGYTF. The V call is TRBV6-5, the J call TRBJ1-2; 7 bases line up with TRBD1. The junction had 4 bases not matched to a gene; V was cut back by 5 bases and J by 4 bases. The CDR3 is 13 amino acids. The germline V gene has CDR1 MNHEY and CDR2 SVGAGI.

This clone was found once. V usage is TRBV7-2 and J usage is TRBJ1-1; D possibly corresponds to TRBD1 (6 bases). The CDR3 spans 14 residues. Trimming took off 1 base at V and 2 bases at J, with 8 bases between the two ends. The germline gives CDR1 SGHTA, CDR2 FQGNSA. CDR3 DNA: TGTGCCAGCAGCTTAGTACAGGGTAACACTGAAGCTTTCTTT. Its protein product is CASSLVQGNTEAFF.

As DNA, the CDR3 is TGTGCCAGCAGCCTTGGTTCTAGCGGGACAGATACGCAGTATTTT. Its translation: CASSLGSSGTDTQYF. The genes are TRBV3-1 (or the pseudogene TRBV3-2) and TRBJ2-3; 8 nucleotides match TRBD2. Germline CDR1 is LGHDT and CDR2 is YNNKEL (reference sequence). J gave up 3 bases and V 4 bases, and 6 bases lay outside the gene matches. This CDR3 is built from 15 residues.

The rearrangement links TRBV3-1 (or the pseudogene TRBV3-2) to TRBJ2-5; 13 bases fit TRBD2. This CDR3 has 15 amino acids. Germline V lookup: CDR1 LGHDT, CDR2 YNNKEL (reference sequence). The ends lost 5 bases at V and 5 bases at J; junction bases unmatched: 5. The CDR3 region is CASSAGTSGVETQYF. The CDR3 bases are TGTGCCAGCAGCGCCGGGACTAGCGGGGTGGAGACCCAGTACTTC.

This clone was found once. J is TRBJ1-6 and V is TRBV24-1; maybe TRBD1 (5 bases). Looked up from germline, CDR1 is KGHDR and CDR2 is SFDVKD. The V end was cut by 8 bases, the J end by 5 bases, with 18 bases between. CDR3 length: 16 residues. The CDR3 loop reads CATILGQGRHNSPLHF. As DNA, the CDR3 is TGTGCCACCATCCTCGGCCAGGGCCGGCATAATTCACCCCTCCACTTT.

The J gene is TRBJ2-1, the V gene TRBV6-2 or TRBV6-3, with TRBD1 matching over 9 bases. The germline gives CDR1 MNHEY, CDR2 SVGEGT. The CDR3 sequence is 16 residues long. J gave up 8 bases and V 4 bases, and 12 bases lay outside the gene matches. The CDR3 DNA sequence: TGTGCCAGCAGTTTGGCACCGGGACAGGGTCTTGATGAGCAGTTCTTC. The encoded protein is CASSLAPGQGLDEQFF.

CDR3 protein: CASSKEGGGYTF. The DNA of the CDR3 is TGTGCCAGCAGCAAAGAGGGGGGGGGCTACACCTTC. The V call is TRBV21-1, the J call TRBJ1-2. TRBV21-1 is given as a pseudogene. The CDR3 has 12 residues.

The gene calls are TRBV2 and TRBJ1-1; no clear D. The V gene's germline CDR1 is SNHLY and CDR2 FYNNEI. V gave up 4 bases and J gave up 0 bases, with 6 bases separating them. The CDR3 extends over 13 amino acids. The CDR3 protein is CASSAQMNTEAFF. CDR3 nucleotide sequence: TGTGCCAGCAGTGCACAAATGAACACTGAAGCTTTCTTT.

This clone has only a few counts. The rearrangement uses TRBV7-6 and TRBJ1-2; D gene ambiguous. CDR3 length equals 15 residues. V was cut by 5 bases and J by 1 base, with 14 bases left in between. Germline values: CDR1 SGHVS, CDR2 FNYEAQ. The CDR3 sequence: CASSPDMTSNYGYTF. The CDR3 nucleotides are TGTGCCAGCAGCCCCGACATGACTAGTAACTATGGCTACACCTTC.